The clone carrying this TCR beta chain came up many times. Its antigen remains unidentified. The germline gives CDR1 LNHDA, CDR2 SQIVND (reference sequence). V lost 3 bases and J 4 bases, leaving 15 bases between the germline ends. The CDR3 totals 16 residues. Researchers barred patients who had uncontrolled infection, other autoimmune disease, pregnancy or lactation. The sample, blood from the first hyperthyroidism diagnosis, precedes any ophthalmopathy symptoms. This record belongs to a study of T cells in Graves' hyperthyroidism and ophthalmopathy. General observations from the study: Onset of ophthalmopathy came a median about 6.5 months after the model predicted it. Blood held most thyroid clonotypes expanded above 0.001 frequency.

Researchers amplified the TCR beta CDR3 regions from RNA transcripts. HTBI primers were the set used in a first-round RT-PCR of the TCR CDR3. TCRdb passed the multiplex PCR reads through MiXCR, listing each CDR3 protein once. Of roughly 500,000 distinct CDR3 sequences listed, about 15% are singletons. This chain uses TRBV19 with TRBJ2-2, with a weak D call TRBD2 (6 bases). Material for sequencing was blood. This clonotype was obtained from a woman in her 30s with Graves' hyperthyroidism that later progressed to Graves' ophthalmopathy. The CDR3 protein is CASSMGRSMVTGELFF. The DNA for the CDR3 is TGTGCCAGTAGTATGGGGAGGAGTATGGTCACCGGGGAGCTGTTTTTT.